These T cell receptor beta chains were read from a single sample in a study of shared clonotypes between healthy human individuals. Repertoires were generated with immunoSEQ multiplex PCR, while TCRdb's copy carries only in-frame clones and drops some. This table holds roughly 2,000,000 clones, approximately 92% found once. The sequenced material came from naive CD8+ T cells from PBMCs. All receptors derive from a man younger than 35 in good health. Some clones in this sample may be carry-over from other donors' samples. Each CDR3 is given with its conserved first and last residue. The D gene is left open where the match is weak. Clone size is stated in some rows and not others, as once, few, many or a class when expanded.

cdr3_nt: TGCGCCAGCAGCTCGACAGGGGCCAAGGAAAAACTGTTTTTT
cdr3_aa: CASSSTGAKEKLFF
d_call: TRBD1
j_call: TRBJ1-4
v_call: TRBV5-1
clone_size: NA

cdr3_nt: TGTGCCAGTAGTATATGGGGACTAGCGGGAGCTACGACCTACGAGCAGTACTTC
cdr3_aa: CASSIWGLAGATTYEQYF
d_call: TRBD2
j_call: TRBJ2-7
v_call: TRBV19
clone_size: once

cdr3_nt: TGCGCCAGCAGTGGGCGAAGTGGGGCCTTTCCGTTGACTGAAGCTTTCTTT
cdr3_aa: CASSGRSGAFPLTEAFF
d_call: NA
j_call: TRBJ1-1
v_call: TRBV10-2
clone_size: NA

cdr3_nt: TGTGCCAGCAGCTGGGCGGCCTACAATGAGCAGTTCTTC
cdr3_aa: CASSWAAYNEQFF
d_call: NA
j_call: TRBJ2-1
v_call: TRBV6-1
clone_size: NA

cdr3_nt: TGCGCCAGCAGCCGTGCCGGGCGTCAGCCCCAGCATTTT
cdr3_aa: CASSRAGRQPQHF
d_call: NA
j_call: TRBJ1-5
v_call: TRBV4-1
clone_size: NA

cdr3_nt: TGTGCCAGCAGCCAGGGGCCAAAGATTAATCAGCCCCAGCATTTT
cdr3_aa: CASSQGPKINQPQHF
d_call: NA
j_call: TRBJ1-5
v_call: TRBV9
clone_size: NA

cdr3_nt: TGCGCCAGCAGCCAAGAATCTTCAGGGGCTGAAGCTTTCTTT
cdr3_aa: CASSQESSGAEAFF
d_call: NA
j_call: TRBJ1-1
v_call: TRBV4-3
clone_size: NA

cdr3_nt: TGTGCCAGCAGCTTAGGCCTGGGTGAGCAGTTCTTC
cdr3_aa: CASSLGLGEQFF
d_call: NA
j_call: TRBJ2-1
v_call: TRBV13
clone_size: once

cdr3_nt: TGTGCCAGCAGCCAAGGCCGCCTCATACTCATAGCGGAAGAGGGTAATGAGCAGTTCTTC
cdr3_aa: CASSQGRLILIAEEGNEQFF
d_call: NA
j_call: TRBJ2-1
v_call: TRBV4-2
clone_size: NA

cdr3_nt: TGTGCCAGCAGTCCCGGGGACAGGGAGAACACTGAAGCTTTCTTT
cdr3_aa: CASSPGDRENTEAFF
d_call: TRBD1
j_call: TRBJ1-1
v_call: TRBV28
clone_size: NA

cdr3_nt: TGTGCCAGCAGTTACCTATGGACAGGGGGCACAGATACGCAGTATTTT
cdr3_aa: CASSYLWTGGTDTQYF
d_call: TRBD1
j_call: TRBJ2-3
v_call: TRBV27
clone_size: NA

cdr3_nt: TGTGCCAGCAGGTCGACTAGTTGGGAGCAGTTCTTC
cdr3_aa: CASRSTSWEQFF
d_call: NA
j_call: TRBJ2-1
v_call: TRBV27
clone_size: NA

cdr3_nt: TGTGCCAGCAGCGGAGACAGGGAAATATGGGAAAAACTGTTTTTT
cdr3_aa: CASSGDREIWEKLFF
d_call: TRBD1
j_call: TRBJ1-4
v_call: TRBV11-2
clone_size: NA

cdr3_nt: TGTGCCAGCAGTTATTGGGGGCCAGGCTACGAGCAGTACTTC
cdr3_aa: CASSYWGPGYEQYF
d_call: NA
j_call: TRBJ2-7
v_call: TRBV27
clone_size: NA

cdr3_nt: TGTGCCAGCAGCCCCTTCTGGACAGGGCCTGACACTGAAAATACGCAGTATTTT
cdr3_aa: CASSPFWTGPDTENTQYF
d_call: TRBD1
j_call: TRBJ2-3
v_call: TRBV7-3
clone_size: NA

cdr3_nt: TGTGCCAGCAGTTACATAACCGCGGCTTTCTTT
cdr3_aa: CASSYITAAFF
d_call: NA
j_call: TRBJ1-1
v_call: TRBV6-6
clone_size: NA

cdr3_nt: TGTGCCAGTAGTATATCTGCGGGAGGGCCGGGCAAGCAGTACTTC
cdr3_aa: CASSISAGGPGKQYF
d_call: TRBD2
j_call: TRBJ2-7
v_call: TRBV19
clone_size: NA

cdr3_nt: TGTGCCAGCAGCTTATGGGGACTAGCAGATTATCCTAGCACAGATACGCAGTATTTT
cdr3_aa: CASSLWGLADYPSTDTQYF
d_call: TRBD2
j_call: TRBJ2-3
v_call: TRBV13
clone_size: NA

cdr3_nt: TGTGCCACGAGGGACAGCTTCTATGGCTACACCTTC
cdr3_aa: CATRDSFYGYTF
d_call: TRBD1
j_call: TRBJ1-2
v_call: TRBV19
clone_size: NA

cdr3_nt: TGCGCCAGCAGCTTAGGCGGGATTAGCAATCAGCCCCAGCATTTT
cdr3_aa: CASSLGGISNQPQHF
d_call: NA
j_call: TRBJ1-5
v_call: TRBV5-1
clone_size: once

cdr3_nt: TGTGCCAGCAGCAAAAGGAACATTCACTACAATGAGCAGTTCTTC
cdr3_aa: CASSKRNIHYNEQFF
d_call: NA
j_call: TRBJ2-1
v_call: TRBV21-1
clone_size: NA

cdr3_nt: TGTGCCAGCAGCGGTAGCAGGACACAGGCTAACTATGGCTACACCTTC
cdr3_aa: CASSGSRTQANYGYTF
d_call: NA
j_call: TRBJ1-2
v_call: TRBV9
clone_size: NA

cdr3_nt: TGTGCCAGCCCGCGGAGGGGGGGAACCGAGCAGTACTTC
cdr3_aa: CASPRRGGTEQYF
d_call: NA
j_call: TRBJ2-7
v_call: TRBV27
clone_size: NA

cdr3_nt: TGTGCCATCAGTGAGTCGGCCAAGACTAGCGCATACAATGAGCAGTTCTTC
cdr3_aa: CAISESAKTSAYNEQFF
d_call: TRBD2
j_call: TRBJ2-1
v_call: TRBV10-3
clone_size: NA

cdr3_nt: TGTGCCAGTAGCCCCATAAGGGACAGGGTCCAGCCCCAGCATTTT
cdr3_aa: CASSPIRDRVQPQHF
d_call: TRBD1
j_call: TRBJ1-5
v_call: TRBV19
clone_size: few

cdr3_nt: TGTGCCAGCAGCGCGAACAGGGGGGGCTACACCTTC
cdr3_aa: CASSANRGGYTF
d_call: TRBD1
j_call: TRBJ1-2
v_call: TRBV13
clone_size: NA

cdr3_nt: TGCAGCGTGAAGGTCGGGACCTCCTACGAGCAGTACTTC
cdr3_aa: CSVKVGTSYEQYF
d_call: NA
j_call: TRBJ2-7
v_call: TRBV29-1
clone_size: NA

cdr3_nt: TGCGCCAGCAGCCAAGATGCGGCAGGGGAAGATAAGGAGCAGTTCTTC
cdr3_aa: CASSQDAAGEDKEQFF
d_call: NA
j_call: TRBJ2-1
v_call: TRBV4-3
clone_size: NA

cdr3_nt: TGTGCCAGCAGCGAATACCAGGGGGTCGGACACACCATATATTTT
cdr3_aa: CASSEYQGVGHTIYF
d_call: TRBD1
j_call: TRBJ1-3
v_call: TRBV7-9
clone_size: NA

cdr3_nt: TGTGCCAGCAGCAAAGCGGGCAGTCACACAGATACGCAGTATTTT
cdr3_aa: CASSKAGSHTDTQYF
d_call: NA
j_call: TRBJ2-3
v_call: TRBV21-1
clone_size: NA

cdr3_nt: TGCGCCAGCAGCCCGGGGACAGGGCCCGTTGGAGGCACTGAAGCTTTCTTT
cdr3_aa: CASSPGTGPVGGTEAFF
d_call: TRBD1
j_call: TRBJ1-1
v_call: TRBV4-3
clone_size: NA

cdr3_nt: TGTGCCAGCAGTTTATCTGATTACGAGCAGTACTTC
cdr3_aa: CASSLSDYEQYF
d_call: NA
j_call: TRBJ2-7
v_call: TRBV28
clone_size: NA

cdr3_nt: TGTGCCAGCAGTCCAGGGGGGTTTAGCAATCAGCCCCAGCATTTT
cdr3_aa: CASSPGGFSNQPQHF
d_call: TRBD1
j_call: TRBJ1-5
v_call: TRBV6-5
clone_size: NA

cdr3_nt: TGTGCCATCAGTGACCCGACTTGGACCGAGCAGTTCTTC
cdr3_aa: CAISDPTWTEQFF
d_call: NA
j_call: TRBJ2-1
v_call: TRBV10-3
clone_size: NA

cdr3_nt: TGTGCCAGTAGTATAGATCCTGCGGATTTAATAGGGACTGAAGCTTTCTTT
cdr3_aa: CASSIDPADLIGTEAFF
d_call: NA
j_call: TRBJ1-1
v_call: TRBV19
clone_size: NA

cdr3_nt: TGTGCCAGCAGTCCTCGGACCGTATACTACGAGCAGTACTTC
cdr3_aa: CASSPRTVYYEQYF
d_call: NA
j_call: TRBJ2-7
v_call: TRBV27
clone_size: NA

cdr3_nt: TGTGCCAGCAGCTTCGGTTGGGGAGGGTCCTACAATGAGCAGTTCTTC
cdr3_aa: CASSFGWGGSYNEQFF
d_call: TRBD2
j_call: TRBJ2-1
v_call: TRBV7-3
clone_size: NA

cdr3_nt: TGTGCCAGCAGCTTACAGAATTACAATGAGCAGTTCTTC
cdr3_aa: CASSLQNYNEQFF
d_call: NA
j_call: TRBJ2-1
v_call: TRBV7-9
clone_size: once

cdr3_nt: TGTGCCAGCAGCTTAGAGAGGGGGAACACTGAAGCTTTCTTT
cdr3_aa: CASSLERGNTEAFF
d_call: NA
j_call: TRBJ1-1
v_call: TRBV7-8
clone_size: NA

cdr3_nt: TGTGCCAGCAGCTTAGACCGGACGAGGTTCTCCTACGAGCAGTACTTC
cdr3_aa: CASSLDRTRFSYEQYF
d_call: NA
j_call: TRBJ2-7
v_call: TRBV7-9
clone_size: NA

cdr3_nt: TGTGCCAGTAGACGGGGGCTAAACACTGAAGCTTTCTTT
cdr3_aa: CASRRGLNTEAFF
d_call: NA
j_call: TRBJ1-1
v_call: TRBV19
clone_size: NA

cdr3_nt: TGTGCCAGCAGTTTATCGATCGGGACGGTCTATAGCAATCAGCCCCAGCATTTT
cdr3_aa: CASSLSIGTVYSNQPQHF
d_call: NA
j_call: TRBJ1-5
v_call: TRBV27
clone_size: NA

cdr3_nt: TGTGCCAGCAGTCCCTTCGACGAGCAGTACTTC
cdr3_aa: CASSPFDEQYF
d_call: NA
j_call: TRBJ2-7
v_call: TRBV28
clone_size: NA

cdr3_nt: TGTGCCAGCACTTTCTACAGGGGTGACACAGATACGCAGTATTTT
cdr3_aa: CASTFYRGDTDTQYF
d_call: TRBD1
j_call: TRBJ2-3
v_call: TRBV6-1
clone_size: NA

cdr3_nt: TGTGCCAGCAGCCTCTACCAACAGGGGGCCGTCTACTATGGCTACACCTTC
cdr3_aa: CASSLYQQGAVYYGYTF
d_call: TRBD1
j_call: TRBJ1-2
v_call: TRBV13
clone_size: NA